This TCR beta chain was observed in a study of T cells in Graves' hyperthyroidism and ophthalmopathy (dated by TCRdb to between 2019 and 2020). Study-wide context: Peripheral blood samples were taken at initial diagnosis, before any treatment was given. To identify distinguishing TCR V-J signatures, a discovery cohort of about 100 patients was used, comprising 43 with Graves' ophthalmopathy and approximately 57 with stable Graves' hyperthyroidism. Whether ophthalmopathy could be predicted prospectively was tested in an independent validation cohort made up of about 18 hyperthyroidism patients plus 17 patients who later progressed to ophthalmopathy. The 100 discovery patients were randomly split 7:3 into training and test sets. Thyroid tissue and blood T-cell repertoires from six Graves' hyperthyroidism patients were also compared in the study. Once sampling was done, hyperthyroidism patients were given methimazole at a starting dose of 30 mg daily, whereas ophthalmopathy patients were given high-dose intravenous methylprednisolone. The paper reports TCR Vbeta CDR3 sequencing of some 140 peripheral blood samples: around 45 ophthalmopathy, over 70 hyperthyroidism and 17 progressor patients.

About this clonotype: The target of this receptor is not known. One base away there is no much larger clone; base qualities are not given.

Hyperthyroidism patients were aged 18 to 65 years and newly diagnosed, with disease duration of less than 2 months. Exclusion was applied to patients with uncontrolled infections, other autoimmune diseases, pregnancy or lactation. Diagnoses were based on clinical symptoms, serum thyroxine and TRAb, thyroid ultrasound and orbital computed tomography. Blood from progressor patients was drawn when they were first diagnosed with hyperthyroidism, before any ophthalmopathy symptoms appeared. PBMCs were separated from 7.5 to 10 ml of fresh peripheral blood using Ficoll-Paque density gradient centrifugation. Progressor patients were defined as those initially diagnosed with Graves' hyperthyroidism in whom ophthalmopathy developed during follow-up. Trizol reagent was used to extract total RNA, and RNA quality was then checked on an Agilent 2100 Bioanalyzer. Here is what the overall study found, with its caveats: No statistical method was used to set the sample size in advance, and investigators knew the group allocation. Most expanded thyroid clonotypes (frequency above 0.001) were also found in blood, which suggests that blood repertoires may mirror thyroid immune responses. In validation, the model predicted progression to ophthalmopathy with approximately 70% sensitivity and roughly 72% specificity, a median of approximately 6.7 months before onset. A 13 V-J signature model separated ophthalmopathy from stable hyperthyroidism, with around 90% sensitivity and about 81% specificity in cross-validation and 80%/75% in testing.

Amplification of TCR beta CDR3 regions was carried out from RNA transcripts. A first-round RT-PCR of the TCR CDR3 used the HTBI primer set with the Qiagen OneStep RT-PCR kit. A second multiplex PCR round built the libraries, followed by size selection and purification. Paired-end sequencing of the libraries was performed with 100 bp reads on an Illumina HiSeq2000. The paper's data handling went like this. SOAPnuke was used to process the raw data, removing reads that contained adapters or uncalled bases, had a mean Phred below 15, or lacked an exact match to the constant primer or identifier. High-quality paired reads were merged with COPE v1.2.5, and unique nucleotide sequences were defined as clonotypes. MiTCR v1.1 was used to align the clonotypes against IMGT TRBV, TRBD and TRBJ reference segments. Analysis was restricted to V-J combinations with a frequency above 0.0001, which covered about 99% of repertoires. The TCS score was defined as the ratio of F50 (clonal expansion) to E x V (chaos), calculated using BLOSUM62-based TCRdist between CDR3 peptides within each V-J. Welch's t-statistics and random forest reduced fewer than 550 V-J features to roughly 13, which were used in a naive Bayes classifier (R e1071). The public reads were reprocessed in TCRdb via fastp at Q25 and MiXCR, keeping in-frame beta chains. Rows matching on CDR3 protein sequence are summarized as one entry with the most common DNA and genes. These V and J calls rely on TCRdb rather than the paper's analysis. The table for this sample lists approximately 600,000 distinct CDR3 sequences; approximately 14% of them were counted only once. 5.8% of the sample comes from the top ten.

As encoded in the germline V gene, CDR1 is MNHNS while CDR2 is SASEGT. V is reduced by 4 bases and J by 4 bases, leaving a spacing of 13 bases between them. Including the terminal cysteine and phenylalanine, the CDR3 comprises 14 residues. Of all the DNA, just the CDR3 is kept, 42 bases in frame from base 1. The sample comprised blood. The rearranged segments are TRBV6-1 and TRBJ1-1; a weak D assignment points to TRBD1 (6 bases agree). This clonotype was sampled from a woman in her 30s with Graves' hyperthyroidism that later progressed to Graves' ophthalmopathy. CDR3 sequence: CASSVQTGTTEAFF. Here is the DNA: TGTGCCAGCAGTGTCCAAACAGGGACCACTGAAGCTTTCTTT.